This TCR beta chain was recorded in a study of cytotoxic CD8 clonotypes in ibrutinib-treated CLL. Study at large: With a range of 6 to 36, the median treatment time before response samples were taken was under 15 months.

Study results and caveats: Baseline clonality was higher than in age-matched healthy donors and moved in step with circulating CD8+ T-cell counts. Whereas clonality rose at ibrutinib response, it declined toward baseline at progression.

TCRdb's copy holds only in-frame clones and misses some; the assay was immunoSEQ multiplex PCR. The sample has more than 200,000 clones, roughly 73% seen once. Trimming took off 4 bases at V and 1 base at J, with 11 bases between the two ends. The V gene's germline CDR1 is SEHNR and CDR2 FQNEAQ (reference sequence). The CDR3 sequence is 15 residues long. As concerns this clone: Its antigen is not known.

Approximately 2 micrograms of genomic DNA came from cryopreserved PBMCs for TCR beta libraries. This TCR came from a human donor with chronic lymphocytic leukemia. The specimen was PBMCs, collected after 12 months of ibrutinib treatment. The chain is built from TRBV7-9 and TRBJ1-3; a weak D match, TRBD1 (5 bases). For the CDR3, the DNA is TGTGCCAGCAGCTCTGGGACTTATTCTGGAAACACCATATATTTT. It specifies CASSSGTYSGNTIYF.